These T cell receptor beta chains were read from a single sample in a study of T-cell memory formation after mild COVID-19. One entry per CDR3 protein, called by TCRdb with MiXCR from the 5' RACE reads. The sample lists more than 400,000 distinct CDR3 sequences, 15% to 20% occurring once. The sequenced sample consisted of PBMCs or a T cell subset sorted from them (not recorded which). The receptors come from an adult woman who had mild COVID-19 (a few samples of this study predate the infection). Cell type and time point are not known. The CDR3 runs from the conserved cysteine through the conserved F or W.

>TRBJ2-1|TRBV14
CASSPRVLAGYNEQFF
>TRBJ2-7|TRBV2
CASSDRRTGNAEQYF
>TRBJ2-7|TRBV6-2/TRBV6-3
CASSYGLAGGTNYEQYF
>TRBJ1-1|TRBV4-2
CASSMGGQGAEAFF
>TRBJ2-1|TRBV6-5
CASSSGQPDEQFF
>TRBJ2-1|TRBV2
CASSGDRDPYNEQFF
>TRBJ2-1|TRBV30
CAWSRGLGEQFF
>TRBJ2-1|TRBV7-2
CASSLAGRWEYNEQFF
>TRBJ2-3|TRBV29-1
CSVPTSGGYTDTQYF
>TRBJ2-7|TRBV6-5
CASIGHTYEQYF
>TRBJ2-3|TRBV9
CASSVEVRDTQYF
>TRBJ2-3|TRBV4-2
CAIMDRGADTQYF
>TRBJ2-1|TRBV5-6
CASSPGQFEQFF
>TRBJ2-7|TRBV29-1
CSVAGTSHPYEQYF
>TRBJ1-2|TRBV15
CATTPAQGGYTF
>TRBJ2-4|TRBV12-3/TRBV12-4
CASSPSGGKKNIQYF
>TRBJ1-2|TRBV25-1
CASSEYRDGYTF
>TRBJ1-2|TRBV28
CASSLEVGGYTF
>TRBJ2-3|TRBV24-1
CATSDWRDTQYF
>TRBJ2-2|TRBV5-1
CASSAAAGTNTGELFF
>TRBJ1-1|TRBV15
CATSRDGNTEAFF
>TRBJ1-1|TRBV18
CASSPPGTGTDTEAFF